This T cell receptor (beta chain) was recovered during a study of T-cell memory formation after mild COVID-19. Notes on the study in general: In pre-infection memory, a portion of responding clones appeared, which suggested that cross-reactive memory joined.

This clonotype was counted at least ten times. The antigen is undetermined. Via MiXCR, TCRdb re-called the 5' RACE reads, giving one row per CDR3 protein. The sample records hundreds of thousands of distinct CDR3 sequences, around a fifth being singletons. The CDR3 is 14 residues long. The germline V gene has CDR1 SGHVS and CDR2 FQNEAQ. Trimming left V 4 bases short and J 7 bases short, with 14 bases between. This sequence was found in a man younger than 35 who had mild COVID-19 (a few samples of this study predate the infection). Cell type and time point are not known. The sample comprised PBMCs or a T cell subset sorted from them (not recorded which). The chain has TRBV7-8 and TRBJ2-1; a weak D match, TRBD1 (6 bases). This chain's CDR3 is CASSYVTGTNEQFF. The CDR3 DNA follows: TGTGCCAGCAGCTACGTAACAGGGACGAATGAGCAGTTCTTC.